This record covers a single T cell receptor beta chain. The antigen remains undetermined. Germline CDR1 reads MNHNS; CDR2 reads SASEGT. The CDR3 runs to 11 residues. V was clipped by 6 bases and J by 8 bases, with 8 bases between them. This sample was included in a study of shared clonotypes between healthy human individuals. Overall study: The study used three CD4 naive, three CD4 memory, two CD8 naive and one CD8 memory plate per donor. Whole-study results and caveats: Larger richness was generally estimated for naive than memory subsets. In a few donors, around 5% of naive CD4 clonotypes appeared in common. The rarefaction results pointed to incomplete sorted-subset sequencing despite large depth.

The method was immunoSEQ multiplex PCR; TCRdb's version includes in-frame clones alone and lacks a portion of them. The data show about 960,000 clones, about three quarters seen once. Sequenced material: memory CD4+ T cells sorted from blood. Subset denoted: CD45RA-negative fraction. This receptor was obtained from a man younger than 35 in good health. The chain joins TRBV6-1 to TRBJ2-1; possible D gene TRBD2, 5 bases. The chain's CDR3 is CASRLGDEQFF. The CDR3 region has the DNA TGTGCCAGCAGACTAGGCGATGAGCAGTTCTTC.